Shown below are 30 T cell receptor beta chains from a single sample sequenced in a study of shared T cell receptors in the human thymus (dated by TCRdb to 2020 to 2022). Library preparation used the immunoSEQ multiplex PCR assay. Imported from immuneACCESS, the table was reduced by TCRdb to in-frame sequences with V and J called. These copies leave out some clones; in studies compared against another copy, an unresolved V gene accounts for under half, and the cause of the remainder is not known. This sample is represented by under 700,000 clones; approximately 80% of them were singletons. Jointly, the top ten make up about 0.013% of the sample. These data also featured in a second study, about human thymus T cells.

The sample taken for sequencing was thymocytes. The receptor set was obtained from a boy younger than two with a congenital heart defect. Donor details come from another sample of the same person, matched by shared clones.

The chain recombines TRBV27 with TRBJ1-4; TRBD1 agrees at 7 bases. There are 17 residues in the CDR3. Trimming took 5 bases from V and 2 from J; bases not matched to a gene: 11. Germline assignment: CDR1 MNHEY and CDR2 SMNVEV (reference sequence). The CDR3 DNA is TGTGCCAGCAGTCCTCCCCCTCGACAGGGCACTAATGAAAAACTGTTTTTT. Translation: CASSPPPRQGTNEKLFF.

The V call is TRBV7-6, the J call TRBJ2-3, with 7 bases that match TRBD2. The CDR3 has 20 amino acids. From germline, CDR1 is SGHVS and CDR2 FNYEAQ. Trimming cost V 1 base and J 4 bases; bases outside gene matches: 20. The CDR3 region has the DNA TGTGCCAGCAGCTTAGACTATCGTGGGCTAGCGGACCTAGGCCCAGATACGCAGTATTTT. Residues: CASSLDYRGLADLGPDTQYF.

This sequence joins TRBV6-1 and TRBJ2-1; D gene ambiguous. The length of the CDR3 is 12 residues. Per germline, CDR1 MNHNS and CDR2 SASEGT. The ends were cut back, 6 bases at V and 7 bases at J, with 10 bases in the middle. In DNA, the CDR3 is TGTGCCAGCAGGGATACTATTAATGAGCAGTTCTTC. Its protein product is CASRDTINEQFF.

In this sample, this clone turned up once. The chain uses TRBV30 and TRBJ2-7; the D gene is possibly TRBD2 (5 bases). This CDR3 spans 14 amino acids. Trimming removed 2 bases from V and 3 bases from J, with 14 bases in between. Germline loops: CDR1 GTSNPN, CDR2 SVGIG (reference sequence). In DNA, the CDR3 is TGTGCCTGGAGTCCCTCCCCGAGGGTCTACGAGCAGTACTTC. Its protein is CAWSPSPRVYEQYF.

The sample holds one count of this clone. The germline gene is not matched at one end of the junction; a read error may be the cause. J is TRBJ2-1 and V is TRBV27; D perhaps matches TRBD2 (5 bases). The germline V gene has CDR1 MNHEY and CDR2 SMNVEV (reference sequence). This CDR3 region has 12 residues. The chain's CDR3 is CASSRRGGKALF. DNA of the CDR3: TGTGCCAGCAGTCGCCGGGGTGGTAAAGCGCTCTTC.

This sequence joins TRBV6-6 and TRBJ2-1; TRBD2 might be the D (6 bases). This CDR3 is 10 amino acids long. V lost 10 bases and J lost 10, with 11 bases in between. Germline assignment: CDR1 MNHNY and CDR2 SVGAGI (reference sequence). For the CDR3, the DNA is TGTGCCATCGGAGGGCGCGAGCAGTTCTTC. It yields the protein CAIGGREQFF.

The CDR3 spells CATSREAGRGPSQPQHF. The CDR3, as DNA: TGTGCCACCAGCAGAGAGGCTGGCAGGGGGCCAAGTCAGCCCCAGCATTTT. The gene calls are TRBV15 and TRBJ1-5; 8 nucleotides agree with TRBD1. The CDR3 totals 17 residues. Germline lookup yields CDR1 LNHNV and CDR2 YYDKDF (reference sequence). V dropped 0 bases and J dropped 6; count of bases not matched to a gene: 10.

The CDR3 is CASSLKLAGGQEQYF. The CDR3 DNA reads TGTGCCAGCAGTTTAAAACTAGCGGGAGGGCAAGAGCAGTACTTC. This sequence joins TRBV13 and TRBJ2-7, with 13 bases that match TRBD2. This CDR3 region has 15 residues. Germline V gene data show CDR1 as PRHDT and CDR2 as FYEKMQ (reference sequence). The V gene end was trimmed by 6 bases and the J gene end by 7 bases; junction bases not matched to a gene: 9.

This chain connects TRBV7-8 to TRBJ2-7; 7 bases align to TRBD1. Germline assignment: CDR1 SGHVS and CDR2 FQNEAQ. CDR3 size: 16 residues. The junction had 7 bases not matched to a gene; V was cut back by 2 bases and J by 0 bases. CDR3 nucleotides: TGTGCCAGCAGCTTAAGGACAGGCAGCTACTCCTACGAGCAGTACTTC. Protein product: CASSLRTGSYSYEQYF.

The gene calls are TRBV4-2 and TRBJ1-4, with 8 bases lining up with TRBD1. Germline CDR1 and CDR2: LGHNA and YNFKEQ. The CDR3 extends over 16 amino acids. V was pared by 0 bases and J by 8 bases, with 8 bases of the junction left unmatched. The CDR3 DNA reads TGTGCCAGCAGCCAAGAGGCCCACAGGGGGGGAGAAAAACTGTTTTTT. It yields the protein CASSQEAHRGGEKLFF.

CDR3 nucleotides: TGCGCCAGCAGCCAGACTAGCGGGAGGGCTTACACCGGGGAGCTGTTTTTT. Its protein product is CASSQTSGRAYTGELFF. The chain links TRBV4-3 to TRBJ2-2, with TRBD2 matching over 14 bases. V was clipped by 3 bases and J by 3 bases; unmatched bases: 3. The CDR3 has 17 amino acids. Germline-derived CDR1 and CDR2 are LGHNA and YSLEER.

The chain links TRBV25-1 to TRBJ2-6; D is unresolved. Germline loops: CDR1 MGHDK, CDR2 SYGVNS. The CDR3 covers 13 residues. Trimming shortened V by 5 bases and J by 1 base, and 3 bases separated the two germline ends. CDR3 residues: CASSLSGANVLTF. The CDR3 DNA follows: TGTGCCAGCAGTCTTTCTGGGGCCAACGTCCTGACTTTC.

This clone was picked up one time. The rearrangement joins TRBV7-4 to TRBJ2-5; perhaps TRBD1 as D (7 bases). The CDR3 extends over 16 amino acids. Germline V gene lookup returns CDR1 SGHVT and CDR2 SQSDAQ. V dropped 2 bases and J dropped 4 bases, with 17 bases sitting between them. CDR3: CASSLRRGQSIETQYF. Written as DNA, the CDR3 is TGTGCCAGCAGCTTAAGGAGGGGACAGAGTATAGAGACCCAGTACTTC.

The DNA for the CDR3 is TGTGCCAGCAGCCCCAACCCCGGGGGACTAGCGGGAGTATCCTACAATGAGCAGTTCTTC. Protein: CASSPNPGGLAGVSYNEQFF. V usage is TRBV9 and J usage is TRBJ2-1; 14 bases align to TRBD2. From germline, CDR1 is SGDLS and CDR2 YYNGEE. The CDR3 spans 20 residues. Trimming removed 4 bases from V and 1 base from J; junction bases left unmatched: 13.

This chain connects TRBV11-2 to TRBJ2-5; 11 nucleotides match TRBD2. After removal of 6 bases from V and 1 base from J, the junction contained 7 bases not matched to a gene. The V gene's germline CDR1 is SGHAT and CDR2 FQNNGV. There are 16 residues in the CDR3. The CDR3 spells CASRYLGLAAQETQYF. The CDR3 DNA reads TGTGCCAGCAGATATTTGGGACTAGCGGCCCAAGAGACCCAGTACTTC.

The count of this clone is one. The same CDR3 arises from other DNA sequences in this sample as well. The chain links TRBV7-9 to TRBJ1-3; D remains ambiguous. There are 14 residues in the CDR3. The germline gives CDR1 SEHNR, CDR2 FQNEAQ (reference sequence). Trimming took 4 bases from V and 4 from J, leaving 11 bases between them. CDR3 DNA: TGTGCCAGCAGCTCCCGGACGGGAGGAAACACCATATATTTT. Translation: CASSSRTGGNTIYF.

The sample holds a few counts of this clone. V usage is TRBV5-1 and J usage is TRBJ2-3; 12 bases agree with TRBD2. V was pared by 4 bases and J by 4 bases, with 10 bases of the junction left unmatched. CDR3 length: 17 residues. Germline V gene data show CDR1 as SGHRS and CDR2 as YFSETQ. In DNA, the CDR3 is TGCGCCAGCAGCGGGCCTGGGGCTAGCGGGAGGGCAGATACGCAGTATTTT. As protein: CASSGPGASGRADTQYF.

The chain links TRBV5-6 to TRBJ2-6, with 8 nucleotides matching TRBD1. The CDR3 sequence is 19 residues long. J lost 0 bases, V lost 4 bases, and 12 bases had no gene match. Germline V gene sequence: CDR1 SGHDT, CDR2 YYEEEE. CDR3 DNA: TGTGCCAGCAGCCCCCCCATGGACAGGGTTAGCTCTGGGGCCAACGTCCTGACTTTC. This sequence encodes CASSPPMDRVSSGANVLTF.

The count of this clone is one. The same CDR3 can be traced to other DNA sequences in this sample. V gene TRBV7-9 combines with J gene TRBJ2-3; 11 nucleotides agree with TRBD2. V trimming: 5 bases; J trimming: 0 bases; junction bases outside the gene matches: 4. CDR3 length equals 16 residues. Germline CDR1 SEHNR, CDR2 FQNEAQ (reference sequence). The CDR3 DNA reads TGTGCCAGCAGCCCCAGGACTAGCGGGAGCACAGATACGCAGTATTTT. Its protein is CASSPRTSGSTDTQYF.

This clone was recorded once. The CDR3 spells CASSELLAGRKETQYF. In nucleotides, the CDR3 is TGTGCCAGCAGTGAATTGCTAGCGGGCAGAAAAGAGACCCAGTACTTC. This chain joins TRBV25-1 and TRBJ2-5, with 8 bases fitting TRBD2. The CDR3 spans 16 residues. Losses at the gene ends were 1 base for V and 3 bases for J; bases not matched to a gene: 7. Germline loops: CDR1 MGHDK, CDR2 SYGVNS.

The chain employs TRBV29-1 and TRBJ2-1; TRBD2 matches at 10 bases. Germline V gene sequence: CDR1 SQVTM, CDR2 ANQGSEA. This CDR3 is 15 amino acids long. V trimming: 6 bases; J trimming: 9 bases; junction bases outside the gene matches: 14. CDR3 in amino acids: CSVAPTSGNEGEQFF. CDR3 DNA: TGCAGCGTGGCCCCAACTAGCGGGAATGAAGGTGAGCAGTTCTTC.

This rearrangement joins TRBV28 to TRBJ2-7; TRBD1 agrees at 9 bases. Unmatched junction bases numbered 24, after V lost 7 bases and J lost 2 bases. CDR1 is MDHEN, CDR2 SYDVKM, per germline. CDR3 size: 20 residues. The CDR3 sequence: CASTFSPTGGLNNPTYEQYF. Here the CDR3 DNA reads TGTGCCAGCACGTTCAGTCCTACAGGGGGCCTCAATAATCCTACCTACGAGCAGTACTTC.

This clone appeared once. The gene calls are TRBV9 and TRBJ2-1, with 12 bases aligning to TRBD2. The CDR3 contains 15 residues. The V gene's germline CDR1 is SGDLS and CDR2 YYNGEE. Trimming removed 4 bases from V and 10 bases from J; junction bases left unmatched: 9. The CDR3 nucleotides are TGTGCCAGCAGCCTTGGACTAGCGGGGTTTGGGGAGCAGTTCTTC. Translation gives CASSLGLAGFGEQFF.

The chain combines TRBV5-1 with TRBJ2-2; D perhaps matches TRBD1 (6 bases). Germline V gene lookup returns CDR1 SGHRS and CDR2 YFSETQ. The CDR3 loop spans 14 amino acids. Deletions cut 3 bases from V and 6 bases from J, with 12 bases between. CDR3 sequence: CASSSQGNSGELFF. Written as DNA, the CDR3 is TGCGCCAGCAGCTCACAGGGAAATTCCGGGGAGCTGTTTTTT.

This chain joins TRBV12-1 and TRBJ2-5; the table names TRBD1, a call not compared with the DNA. TRBV12-1 is recorded as a pseudogene. This CDR3 has 14 residues. CDR3 sequence (DNA): TGTGCCAGCAGCTTCCGATACCGCCAGGGGACCCAGTACTTC. It codes for CASSFRYRQGTQYF.

This chain joins TRBV4-2 and TRBJ2-5; 8 bases map to TRBD1. Germline V gene data show CDR1 as LGHNA and CDR2 as YNFKEQ. J lost 3 bases, V lost 6 bases, and 6 bases had no gene match. This CDR3 is 14 amino acids long. The DNA of the CDR3 is TGTGCCAGCAGGAAGGACAGGGAGGAAGAGACCCAGTACTTC. Amino acids: CASRKDREEETQYF.

The rearrangement joins TRBV19 to TRBJ1-5; D not resolved. The length of the CDR3 is 13 residues. Germline assignment: CDR1 LNHDA and CDR2 SQIVND (reference sequence). Trimming removed 5 bases at V and 4 bases at J, with 9 bases between. In nucleotides, the CDR3 is TGTGCCAGTAGTTGGCAGACAAATCAGCCCCAGCATTTT. It translates to CASSWQTNQPQHF.

The gene calls are TRBV19 and TRBJ2-3; a possible D gene is TRBD1 (6 bases). From germline, CDR1 is LNHDA and CDR2 SQIVND (reference sequence). Trimming shortened V by 3 bases and J by 5 bases, and 18 bases separated the two germline ends. The CDR3 runs 16 residues. Written as DNA, the CDR3 is TGTGCCAGTAGTATTGGAGCGGACAGTTTGGGAGATACGCAGTATTTT. It specifies CASSIGADSLGDTQYF.

The rearrangement joins TRBV5-1 to TRBJ2-3, with 8 bases matching TRBD1. Germline CDR1 reads SGHRS; CDR2 reads YFSETQ. J lost 1 base, V lost 4 bases, and 11 bases had no gene match. The CDR3 extends over 17 amino acids. CDR3 protein: CASSTDRDPLGTDTQYF. The CDR3 DNA reads as TGCGCCAGCAGCACGGACAGGGATCCCCTCGGCACAGATACGCAGTATTTT. The whole variable domain, filled in from reference TRBV5-1 and TRBJ2-3, reads KAGVTQTPRYLIKTRGQQVTLSCSPISGHRSVSWYQQTPGQGLQFLFEYFSETQRNKGNFPGRFSGRQFSNSRSEMNVSTLELGDSALYLCASSTDRDPLGTDTQYFGPGTRLTVL.

This chain links TRBV4-3 with TRBJ1-4; 10 bases are a match to TRBD1. The germline V gene has CDR1 LGHNA and CDR2 YSLEER. With 2 bases clipped from V and 1 base from J, the junction kept 10 bases outside the gene matches. The CDR3 has 19 residues. Written as DNA, the CDR3 is TGCGCCAGCAGCCAACACCGGGACAGGGGTCTGGTAACTAATGAAAAACTGTTTTTT. Amino acids: CASSQHRDRGLVTNEKLFF.